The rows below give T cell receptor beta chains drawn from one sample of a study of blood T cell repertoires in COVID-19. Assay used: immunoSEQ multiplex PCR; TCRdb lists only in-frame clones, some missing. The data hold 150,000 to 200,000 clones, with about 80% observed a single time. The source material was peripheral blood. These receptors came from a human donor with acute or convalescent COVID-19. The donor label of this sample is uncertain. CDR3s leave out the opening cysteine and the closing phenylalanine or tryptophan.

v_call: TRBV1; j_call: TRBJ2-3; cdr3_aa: TSTKKREATDTQY
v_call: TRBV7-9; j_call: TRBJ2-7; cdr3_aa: ASSPAYEQY
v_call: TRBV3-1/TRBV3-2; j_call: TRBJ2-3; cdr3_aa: ASTNAGGAQDTQY
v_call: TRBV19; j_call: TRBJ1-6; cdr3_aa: ASSPRQGTTYNSPLH
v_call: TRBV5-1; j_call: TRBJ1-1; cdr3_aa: ASKAGTENTEAF
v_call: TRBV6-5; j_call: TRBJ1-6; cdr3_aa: ASSPTQASPLH
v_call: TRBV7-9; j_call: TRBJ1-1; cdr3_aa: ASSLARNGNTEAF
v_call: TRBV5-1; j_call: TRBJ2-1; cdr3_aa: ASSLYGQYYNEQF
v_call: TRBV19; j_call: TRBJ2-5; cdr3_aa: ASSIGGRLEETQY
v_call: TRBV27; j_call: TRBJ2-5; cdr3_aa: ASSSLAQETQY